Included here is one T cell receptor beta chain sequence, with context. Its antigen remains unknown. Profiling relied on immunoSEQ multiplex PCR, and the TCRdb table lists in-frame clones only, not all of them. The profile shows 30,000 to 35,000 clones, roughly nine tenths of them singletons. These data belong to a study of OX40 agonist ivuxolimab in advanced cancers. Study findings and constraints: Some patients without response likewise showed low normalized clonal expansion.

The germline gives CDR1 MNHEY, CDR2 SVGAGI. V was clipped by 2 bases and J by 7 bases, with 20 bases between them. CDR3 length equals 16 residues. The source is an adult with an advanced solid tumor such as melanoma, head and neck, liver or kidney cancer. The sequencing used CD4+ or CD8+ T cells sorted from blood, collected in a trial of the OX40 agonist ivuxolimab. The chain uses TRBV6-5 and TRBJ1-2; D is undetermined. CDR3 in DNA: TGTGCCAGCAGTTACGGTGGGAGGGCGGCGCTATTTGGCTACACCTTC. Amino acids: CASSYGGRAALFGYTF.